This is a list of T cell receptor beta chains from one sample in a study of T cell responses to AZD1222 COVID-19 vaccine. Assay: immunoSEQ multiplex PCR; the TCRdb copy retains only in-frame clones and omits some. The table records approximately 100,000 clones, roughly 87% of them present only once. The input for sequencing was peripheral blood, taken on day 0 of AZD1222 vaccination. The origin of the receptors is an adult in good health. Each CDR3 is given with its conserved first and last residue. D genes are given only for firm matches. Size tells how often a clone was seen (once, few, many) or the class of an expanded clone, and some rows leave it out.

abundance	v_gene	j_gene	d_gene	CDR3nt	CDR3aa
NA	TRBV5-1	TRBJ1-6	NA	TGCGCCAGCAGCCTGGACACCGGACCCGGATCACCCCTCCACTTT	CASSLDTGPGSPLHF
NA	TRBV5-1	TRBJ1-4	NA	TGCGCCAGCAGGCCCCGGGAGGTCGGAGGGAGTGAAAAACTGTTTTTT	CASRPREVGGSEKLFF
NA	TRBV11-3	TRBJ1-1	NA	TGTGCCAGCAGCCCTCGACATGGGGGGATGAACACTGAAGCTTTCTTT	CASSPRHGGMNTEAFF
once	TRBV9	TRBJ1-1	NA	TGTGCCAGCAGCGTATTTCGAAAAAACACTGAAGCTTTCTTT	CASSVFRKNTEAFF
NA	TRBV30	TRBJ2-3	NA	TGTGCCTGGAGTCCGGACACCTCGCGCACAGATACGCAGTATTTT	CAWSPDTSRTDTQYF
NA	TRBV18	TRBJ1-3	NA	TGTGCCAGCTCACCCTACACAGGGACCTCTGGAAACACCATATATTTT	CASSPYTGTSGNTIYF
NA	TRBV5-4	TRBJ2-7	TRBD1	TGTGCCAGCAGCACGGGACAGGGGGCAAGCGAGCAGTACTTC	CASSTGQGASEQYF
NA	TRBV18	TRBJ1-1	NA	TGTGCCAGCTCACCTGTTGACTATAACACTGAAGCTTTCTTT	CASSPVDYNTEAFF
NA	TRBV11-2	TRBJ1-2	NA	TGTGCCAGCAGCTTGGACACAGGGCGGGGCTATGGCTACACCTTC	CASSLDTGRGYGYTF
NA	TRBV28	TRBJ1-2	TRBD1	TGTGCCAGCAGCCTGGGACAGACTAACTATGGCTACACCTTC	CASSLGQTNYGYTF
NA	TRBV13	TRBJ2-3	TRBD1	TGTGCCAGCAGCAGACAGGGGCCGACAGATACGCAGTATTTT	CASSRQGPTDTQYF
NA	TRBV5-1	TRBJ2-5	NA	TGCGCCAGCAGCTTCAACGGCATGTTACTAGAGACCCAGTACTTC	CASSFNGMLLETQYF
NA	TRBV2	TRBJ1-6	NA	TGTGCCAGCAGTGTAACTGAGGGGTGGTCACCCCTCCACTTT	CASSVTEGWSPLHF
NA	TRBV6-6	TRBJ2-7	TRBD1	TGTGCCAGCAGTTACTCGAGGGATTACAGGGGATACGAGCAGTACTTC	CASSYSRDYRGYEQYF
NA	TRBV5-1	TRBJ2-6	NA	TGCGCCAGCAGCACCAGGACAGTCTCTGGGGCCAACGTCCTGACTTTC	CASSTRTVSGANVLTF
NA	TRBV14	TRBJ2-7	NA	TGTGCCAGCAGGCGGACAGGGCGGGAGTTGGAGCAGTACTTC	CASRRTGRELEQYF
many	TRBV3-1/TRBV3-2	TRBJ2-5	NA	TGTGCCAGCAGCCAAAGTCAAGAGACCCAGTACTTC	CASSQSQETQYF
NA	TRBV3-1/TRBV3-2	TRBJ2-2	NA	TGTGCCAGCAGCCCAGGCCGGGGCCTGTCCGGGGAGCTGTTTTTT	CASSPGRGLSGELFF
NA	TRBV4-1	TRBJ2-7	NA	TGCGCCAGCAGCCAAGGAGGGGTTTACGAGCAGTACTTC	CASSQGGVYEQYF
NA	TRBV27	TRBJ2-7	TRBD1	TGTGCCAGCAGTTCCGGGACAGGGCCTTGGGAGCAGTACTTC	CASSSGTGPWEQYF
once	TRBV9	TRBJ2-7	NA	TGTGCCAGCAGCGTAGGCCGGGGGACCCGGACCTACGAGCAGTACTTC	CASSVGRGTRTYEQYF
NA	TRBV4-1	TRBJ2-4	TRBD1	TGCGCCAGCAGCCAAGACTGGCAGGGGGATACCAAAAACATTCAGTACTTC	CASSQDWQGDTKNIQYF
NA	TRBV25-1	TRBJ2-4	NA	TGTGCCAGCAGTGAGGTCGGGAAAAACATTCAGTACTTC	CASSEVGKNIQYF
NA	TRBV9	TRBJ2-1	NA	TGTGCCAGCAGCGTGGGGGGCGGGGAGACCAATGAGCAGTTCTTC	CASSVGGGETNEQFF
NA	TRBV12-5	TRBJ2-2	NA	TGTGCTAGTGGTTTTATTACGGGAGCGAGTACGAACACCGGGGAGCTGTTTTTT	CASGFITGASTNTGELFF
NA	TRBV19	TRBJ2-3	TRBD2	TGTGCCAGTAGTAGGACTAGCGGAAGCACAGATACGCAGTATTTT	CASSRTSGSTDTQYF
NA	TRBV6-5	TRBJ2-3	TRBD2	TGTGCCAGTGGGTGGAGCGGGAGGGCCAGAGATACGCAGTATTTT	CASGWSGRARDTQYF
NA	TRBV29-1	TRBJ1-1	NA	TGCAGCGTTGAAGAAGGGGGAAAGTCTTTCTTT	CSVEEGGKSFF
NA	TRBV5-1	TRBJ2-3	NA	TGCGCCAGCAGCCGGGACGGCACAGATACGCAGTATTTT	CASSRDGTDTQYF
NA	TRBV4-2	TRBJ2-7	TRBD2	TGTGCCAGCAGCCTGACCCGGCTGCTAGCGGGAGTCAAGCAGTACTTC	CASSLTRLLAGVKQYF
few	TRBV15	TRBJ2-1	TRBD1	TGTGCCACCAGCAGAGGACAGGGGATTGGGGCGAACAATGAGCAGTTCTTC	CATSRGQGIGANNEQFF